These 20 T cell receptor beta chains originate from one sample sequenced in a study of human T cells and chemical hapten exposure. Researchers extracted total RNA from unfractionated whole blood. TCRdb passed the 5' RACE reads through MiXCR, listing each CDR3 protein once. The repertoire includes 130,000 or so distinct CDR3 sequences, 4.1% of them detected once, and more than 1.2% sits in the top ten. These receptors were collected from a female donor in good health.

This clonotype was recorded many times. The chain joins TRBV4-1 to TRBJ1-1, with no clear D. CDR1 MGHRA and CDR2 YSYEKL come from the germline V gene. The V end was cut by 4 bases, the J end by 11 bases, with 17 bases between. CDR3 length equals 13 residues. The CDR3 spells CASSPPASPGAFF. The CDR3 coding sequence is TGCGCCAGCAGCCCCCCGGCCTCTCCGGGGGCTTTCTTT.

In its sample, this clonotype was seen a few times. The chain combines TRBV7-8 with TRBJ1-1; D possibly corresponds to TRBD1 (6 bases). Trimming pared 1 base from V and 5 bases from J, leaving 20 bases between. Germline CDR1 is SGHVS and CDR2 is FQNEAQ. This CDR3 is 17 amino acids long. CDR3 bases: TGTGCCAGCAGCTTAGTAGGCCGAGGGGGGGGTGGGACTGAAGCTTTCTTT. Translating gives CASSLVGRGGGGTEAFF.

This clonotype was counted at least ten times. The rearrangement uses TRBV27 and TRBJ2-7; 7 bases line up with TRBD1. Trimming cost V 5 bases and J 6 bases; bases outside gene matches: 7. The CDR3 has 13 residues. CDR1 is MNHEY, CDR2 SMNVEV, per germline (reference sequence). The CDR3 DNA follows: TGTGCCAGCAGTCGACAGGGAGACGGCGAGCAGTACTTC. Its translation is CASSRQGDGEQYF.

This clonotype was observed at least ten times. J is TRBJ1-2 and V is TRBV6-5; D remains ambiguous. The CDR3 totals 16 residues. The V end was cut by 5 bases, the J end by 3 bases, with 19 bases between. In germline, CDR1 is MNHEY, CDR2 SVGAGI. Written as DNA, the CDR3 is TGTGCCAGCAGTAGAGAGGTCGTTACAGCATACTATGGCTACACCTTC. Protein sequence: CASSREVVTAYYGYTF.

This clonotype was found a few times. This CDR3 reads CASSPALGEPGYYGYTF. In DNA form, the CDR3 reads TGCGCCAGCAGCCCAGCCTTGGGGGAGCCGGGGTACTATGGCTACACCTTC. V usage is TRBV4-3 and J usage is TRBJ1-2; D might be TRBD1 (5 bases). The CDR3 is 17 residues long. The germline V and J ends were trimmed by 4 bases and 3 bases, with 21 bases remaining between them. The germline V gene has CDR1 LGHNA and CDR2 YSLEER.

At least ten counts were recorded for this clonotype. The chain employs TRBV6-2 or TRBV6-3 and TRBJ2-7; 7 nucleotides agree with TRBD1. The junction had 12 bases not matched to a gene; V was cut back by 2 bases and J by 2 bases. Germline V gene data show CDR1 as MNHEY and CDR2 as SVGEGT. This CDR3 is built from 17 residues. DNA of the CDR3: TGTGCCAGCAGTTACGCAGTAGGAGGACAGGTTACCTACGAGCAGTACTTC. Amino acid sequence: CASSYAVGGQVTYEQYF.

This clonotype was observed at least ten times. V usage is TRBV12-3 or TRBV12-4 and J usage is TRBJ1-5; D call uncertain. Trimming stripped 5 bases from V and 3 bases from J, with 11 bases between. The CDR3 totals 14 residues. As DNA, the CDR3 is TGTGCCAGCAGTCTTGGGTGGACCAATCAGCCCCAGCATTTT. Protein product: CASSLGWTNQPQHF.

Many counts were recorded for this clonotype. The genes are TRBV10-2 and TRBJ2-3; D is possibly TRBD2 (5 bases). Germline-derived CDR1 and CDR2 are WSHSY and SAAADI. This CDR3 is 14 amino acids long. Trimming shortened V by 3 bases and J by 0 bases, and 7 bases separated the two germline ends. In nucleotides, the CDR3 is TGCGCCAGCAGTGATACGGGGAGCACAGATACGCAGTATTTT. Protein product: CASSDTGSTDTQYF.

The chain couples TRBV2 to TRBJ2-7; D is undetermined. Trimming stripped 6 bases from V and 3 bases from J, with 9 bases between. This CDR3 has 12 residues. Germline V gives CDR1 SNHLY, CDR2 FYNNEI. Written as DNA, the CDR3 is TGTGCCAGCAGGGAACTTAACTACGAGCAGTACTTC. Translated: CASRELNYEQYF.

The chain employs TRBV7-3 and TRBJ2-5; 7 positions agree with TRBD1. The V segment lost 3 bases and the J segment 5 bases; nucleotides outside the gene matches: 3. The CDR3 is made up of 13 amino acids. Germline CDR1 is SGHTA and CDR2 is FQGTGA. Here the CDR3 DNA reads TGTGCCAGCAGCTTGACAGGGTTGGAGACCCAGTACTTC. It specifies CASSLTGLETQYF. The variable domain in full, with the rest retrieved from reference TRBV7-3 and TRBJ2-5, is GAGVSQTPSNKVTEKGKYVELRCDPISGHTALYWYRQSLGQGPEFLIYFQGTGAADDSGLPNDRFFAVRPEGSVSTLKIQRTERGDSAVYLCASSLTGLETQYFGPGTRLLVL.

This clonotype has ten or more counts. The chain has TRBV12-3 or TRBV12-4 and TRBJ2-3, with TRBD2 identical over 7 bases. The V segment lost 6 bases and the J segment 2 bases; nucleotides outside the gene matches: 2. The CDR3 is made up of 13 amino acids. CDR3 amino acids: CASRRLATDTQYF. In DNA, the CDR3 is TGTGCCAGCAGAAGACTAGCCACAGATACGCAGTATTTT.

This clonotype occurred many times. V gene TRBV25-1 combines with J gene TRBJ2-3; TRBD1 matches 10 bases. V lost 6 bases to trimming and J lost 4 bases; unmatched junction nucleotides: 16. This CDR3 spans 18 amino acids. CDR1 MGHDK and CDR2 SYGVNS come from the germline V gene. CDR3 amino acids: CASSHCEKGQGLSDTQYF. DNA of the CDR3: TGTGCCAGCAGCCACTGCGAGAAGGGACAGGGGTTGTCAGATACGCAGTATTTT.

This clonotype was seen at least ten times. V usage is TRBV28 and J usage is TRBJ2-7; 11 bases are shared with TRBD1. Germline CDR1 reads MDHEN; CDR2 reads SYDVKM. V gave up 7 bases and J gave up 3 bases; unmatched junction bases: 8. The CDR3 runs to 15 residues. CDR3 DNA sequence: TGTGCCAGCATGCCCCGGACAGGGGGCTTCTACGAGCAGTACTTC. As protein: CASMPRTGGFYEQYF.

Regarding this clonotype: Given a much more abundant clone one base away, this may be a read error. The chain combines TRBV12-3 or TRBV12-4 with TRBJ1-5; the D gene is possibly TRBD1 (6 bases). The CDR3 consists of 14 residues. Trimming left V 6 bases short and J 2 bases short, with 11 bases between. CDR3 sequence reads: CASRSGGGNQPQHF. The CDR3 DNA sequence: TGTGCCAGCAGATCGGGGGGCGGCAATCAGCCCCAGCATTTT.

This CDR3 reads CASRNGRQYF. The CDR3, as DNA: TGTGCCAGTCGCAATGGGCGGCAGTATTTT. V usage is TRBV2 and J usage is TRBJ2-3; no reliable D call. Per germline, CDR1 SNHLY and CDR2 FYNNEI. The length of the CDR3 is 10 residues. The V gene lost 9 bases and the J gene lost 11 bases, with 12 bases spanning the gap. Filled out from reference TRBV2 and TRBJ2-3, the complete variable domain reads EPEVTQTPSHQVTQMGQEVILRCVPISNHLYFYWYRQILGQKVEFLVSFYNNEISEKSEIFDDQFSVERPDGSNFTLKIRSTKLEDSAMYFCASRNGRQYFGPGTRLTVL.

This clonotype was recorded many times. This chain joins TRBV19 and TRBJ2-6; tentatively, D is TRBD1 or TRBD2 (6 bases each). The CDR3 sequence is 18 residues long. V dropped 3 bases and J dropped 4 bases, with 19 bases sitting between them. CDR1 is LNHDA and CDR2 is SQIVND in the germline V gene (reference sequence). The DNA of the CDR3 is TGTGCCAGTAGTATCCTGGGCAGGGGAGGTCTCGGGGCCAACGTCCTGACTTTC. This sequence encodes CASSILGRGGLGANVLTF.

This clonotype was counted ten times or more. This rearrangement joins TRBV2 to TRBJ2-7; the match to TRBD1 covers 10 bases. J was trimmed by 3 bases and V by 8 bases; bases with no gene match: 16. CDR3 length: 17 amino acids. Germline values: CDR1 SNHLY, CDR2 FYNNEI. CDR3 sequence: CASRGQGLGKPHYEQYF. Here the CDR3 DNA reads TGTGCCAGCCGGGGACAGGGGCTGGGTAAACCGCACTACGAGCAGTACTTC.

Many counts were recorded for this clonotype. The V call is TRBV6-6, the J call TRBJ2-7; no firm D call. Trimming pared 0 bases from V and 3 bases from J, leaving 9 bases between. CDR1 and CDR2 from the germline V gene are MNHNY and SVGAGI (reference sequence). This CDR3 spans 14 amino acids. DNA for the CDR3: TGTGCCAGCAGTTACTCGGGGTTTAGCTACGAGCAGTACTTC. Translated, it gives CASSYSGFSYEQYF.

This chain uses TRBV15 with TRBJ1-1; unclear D gene. The germline gives CDR1 LNHNV, CDR2 YYDKDF (reference sequence). V lost 4 bases to trimming and J lost 5 bases, with 14 bases between them. The CDR3 sequence is 14 residues long. The CDR3 DNA sequence: TGTGCCACCAGCACCGGCGGCGAAGATACTGAAGCTTTCTTT. This sequence encodes CATSTGGEDTEAFF.

This clonotype has at least ten counts. The rearrangement uses TRBV6-2 or TRBV6-3 and TRBJ1-5, with D possibly matching TRBD1 (6 bases). Trimming cost V 2 bases and J 5 bases, with 16 bases left between them. The CDR3 sequence is 16 residues long. Germline V gene lookup returns CDR1 MNHEY and CDR2 SVGEGT. The chain's CDR3 is CASSYGEGTGYQPQHF. Written as DNA, the CDR3 is TGTGCCAGCAGTTACGGGGAAGGAACAGGGTATCAGCCCCAGCATTTT.